This T cell receptor (beta chain) was recovered during a study of blood T cells in healthy people across ages. Alongside a J-beta primer mix, a sample-barcoded 5' primer served in a second PCR lasting roughly 6 to 12 cycles. TCRdb reprocessed the 5' RACE reads via MiXCR and lists one record per CDR3 protein. The table includes 700,000 to 950,000 distinct CDR3 sequences, roughly 64% detected once. The CDR3 loop spans 13 amino acids. V lost 1 base to trimming and J lost 11 bases; unmatched junction nucleotides: 10. The germline V gene encodes CDR1 DFQATT and CDR2 SNEGSKA (reference sequence). The V gene is TRBV20-1, the J gene TRBJ2-5; 7 bases fit TRBD2. Sequencing was performed on blood. This TCR came from a man aged 25-40 years in good health. In DNA form, the CDR3 reads TGCAGTGCTAGAGCGCCTAGCGGCAATGAGCAGTACTTC. This translates into CSARAPSGNEQYF.